This TCR beta chain was retrieved from a study of PD-1 blockade in classical Hodgkin lymphoma. Notes on this clone: Its antigen is unknown.

General study results and limits: Reports described newly diagnosed patients as having lower baseline TCR diversity than healthy donors.

V gave up 8 bases and J gave up 4 bases, with 15 bases separating them. CDR3 length equals 13 residues. The germline V gene encodes CDR1 MNHEY and CDR2 SMNVEV (reference sequence). Time point indicated: newly diagnosed, previously untreated cHL patient sample. Magnetic depletion of non-target cells from thawed PBMCs yielded purified CD8+ T cells. TCRdb's copy holds only in-frame clones and misses some; the assay was immunoSEQ multiplex PCR. There are 15,000 or so clones in the sample; about 91% occur only once, and 5.5% to 7.5% lies in the top ten. The chain carries TRBV27 and TRBJ2-7; tentatively, D is TRBD1 (7 bases). The specimen was CD8+ T cells from blood. This receptor was obtained from a human donor with classical Hodgkin lymphoma. The CDR3 spells CASGAGQYYEQYV. CDR3 DNA: TGTGCCAGCGGGGCGGGACAGTATTACGAGCAGTACGTC.